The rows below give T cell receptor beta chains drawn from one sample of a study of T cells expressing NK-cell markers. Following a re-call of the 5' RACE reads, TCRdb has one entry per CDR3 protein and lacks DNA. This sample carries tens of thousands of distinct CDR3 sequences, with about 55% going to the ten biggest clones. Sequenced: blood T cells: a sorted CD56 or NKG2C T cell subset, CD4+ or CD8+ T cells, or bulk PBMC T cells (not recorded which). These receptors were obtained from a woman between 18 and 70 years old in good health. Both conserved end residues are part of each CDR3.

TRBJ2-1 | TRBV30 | CAWSLGGRGSEQFF
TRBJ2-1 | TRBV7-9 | CASSPSEGPDEQFF
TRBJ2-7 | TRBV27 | CASRPEGPYEQYF
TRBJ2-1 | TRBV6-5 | CASILRGRYNEQFF
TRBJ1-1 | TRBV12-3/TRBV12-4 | CASTAEVNTEAFF
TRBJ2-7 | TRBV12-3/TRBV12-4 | CASRYSGRSSYEQYF
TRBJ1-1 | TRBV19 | CASSGGPEAFF
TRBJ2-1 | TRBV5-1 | CASSLRGTGSSYNEQFF
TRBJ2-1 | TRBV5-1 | CASSSGTSGYYNEQFF
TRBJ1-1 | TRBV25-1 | CASSDPDGGVTEAFF
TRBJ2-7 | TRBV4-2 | CASSQVVRETYEQYF
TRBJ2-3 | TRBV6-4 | CASSDSYGGTDTQYF